Listed below are T cell receptor beta chains from one sample, sequenced in a study of T cell repertoires in breast cancer. TCRdb passed the emulsion pairing reads through MiXCR, listing each CDR3 protein once. The data hold about 40,000 distinct CDR3 sequences, with over 40% observed a single time. The source material was CD8+ T cells. The receptor source for this set is a pool of human donors with breast cancer or a healthy control (not recorded which). Both conserved end residues are part of each CDR3. D genes are given only for firm matches. A row's size may be missing; if present it is once, few, many or a size class.

clone_size: NA
j_call: TRBJ2-5
v_call: TRBV15
d_call: NA
cdr3_nt: TGTGCCACCAGCAGAGAAACAGGGTCGGCGGAGACCCAGTACTTC
cdr3_aa: CATSRETGSAETQYF

clone_size: few
j_call: TRBJ2-7
v_call: TRBV6-5
d_call: TRBD2
cdr3_nt: TGTGCCAGCAGTCACTCGTGGGAGGGTGTTGGTGGGCAGTACTTC
cdr3_aa: CASSHSWEGVGGQYF

clone_size: few
j_call: TRBJ1-1
v_call: TRBV28
d_call: NA
cdr3_nt: TGTGCCAGCAGTTTGAATGGTGACCCGGTCACTGAAGCTTTCTTT
cdr3_aa: CASSLNGDPVTEAFF

clone_size: few
j_call: TRBJ2-1
v_call: TRBV19
d_call: NA
cdr3_nt: TGTGCCAGTACCCAGGACGGCAGCTCCTACAATGAGCAGTTCTTC
cdr3_aa: CASTQDGSSYNEQFF

clone_size: few
j_call: TRBJ1-4
v_call: TRBV10-3
d_call: NA
cdr3_nt: TGTGCCATCAGTGACAGTCCTAATGAAAAACTGTTTTTT
cdr3_aa: CAISDSPNEKLFF

clone_size: NA
j_call: TRBJ2-5
v_call: TRBV7-2
d_call: TRBD2
cdr3_nt: TGTGCCAGCAGCTCGGGACTAGCGGGAGCTGGAGAGACCCAGTACTTC
cdr3_aa: CASSSGLAGAGETQYF

clone_size: NA
j_call: TRBJ2-7
v_call: TRBV5-1
d_call: NA
cdr3_nt: TGCGCCAGCAGCTTGGCCGGCGGGCCGAGCCACGAGCAGTACTTC
cdr3_aa: CASSLAGGPSHEQYF

clone_size: few
j_call: TRBJ1-1
v_call: TRBV5-1
d_call: NA
cdr3_nt: TGCGCCAGCAGCTTGGACTGGGGCACTGAAGCTTTCTTT
cdr3_aa: CASSLDWGTEAFF

clone_size: NA
j_call: TRBJ2-1
v_call: TRBV20-1
d_call: NA
cdr3_nt: TGCAGTGCCGAACGGAGCGCGGACTACAATGAGCAGCTCTTC
cdr3_aa: CSAERSADYNEQLF

clone_size: NA
j_call: TRBJ2-7
v_call: TRBV20-1
d_call: TRBD2
cdr3_nt: TGCAGTGCGAGAGTGCGGGGGGGCTTGTACGAGCAGTACTTC
cdr3_aa: CSARVRGGLYEQYF

clone_size: NA
j_call: TRBJ1-2
v_call: TRBV20-1
d_call: TRBD1
cdr3_nt: TGCAGTGCTAGGGGGACAGGGAGTCCGCGCCATGGCTACACCTTC
cdr3_aa: CSARGTGSPRHGYTF

clone_size: medium-sized
j_call: TRBJ2-7
v_call: TRBV2
d_call: TRBD1
cdr3_nt: TGTGCCAGCAGTGCAGAGCAGACCGGGACAGACCCCTCCTACGAGCAGTACTTC
cdr3_aa: CASSAEQTGTDPSYEQYF

clone_size: many
j_call: TRBJ1-6
v_call: TRBV6-1
d_call: NA
cdr3_nt: TGTGCCAGCAGTGAAGCGCTGGAGCGGGCACCCCTCCACTTT
cdr3_aa: CASSEALERAPLHF

clone_size: NA
j_call: TRBJ2-1
v_call: TRBV6-1
d_call: TRBD2
cdr3_nt: TGTGCCAGCAGTCTCCCTAGCGGGATTTCCTGCAATGAGCAGTTCTTC
cdr3_aa: CASSLPSGISCNEQFF

clone_size: few
j_call: TRBJ1-5
v_call: TRBV4-2
d_call: NA
cdr3_nt: TGTGCCAGCAGCCAAGATGGCAGGGGAGGTCAGCCCCAGCATTTT
cdr3_aa: CASSQDGRGGQPQHF

clone_size: NA
j_call: TRBJ2-5
v_call: TRBV24-1
d_call: TRBD2
cdr3_nt: TGTGCCACCAGTGAAGGGACTAGCGGGGGATCAGAGACCCAGTACTTC
cdr3_aa: CATSEGTSGGSETQYF

clone_size: medium-sized
j_call: TRBJ1-2
v_call: TRBV25-1
d_call: NA
cdr3_nt: TGTGCCGGAGAGGCTGGCCGCTATGGCTACACCTTC
cdr3_aa: CAGEAGRYGYTF

clone_size: few
j_call: TRBJ1-5
v_call: TRBV20-1
d_call: NA
cdr3_nt: TGCAGTGCTAGTGTGGGTTATAGCAATCAGCCCCAGCATTTT
cdr3_aa: CSASVGYSNQPQHF

clone_size: NA
j_call: TRBJ2-7
v_call: TRBV11-2
d_call: NA
cdr3_nt: TGTGCCAGCAGTTCAGCTTTCCAGACAGTTTCGACTTCCTACGAGCAGTACTTC
cdr3_aa: CASSSAFQTVSTSYEQYF

clone_size: NA
j_call: TRBJ1-2
v_call: TRBV2
d_call: TRBD1
cdr3_nt: TGTGCCAGCGGGAATTTGGGAGGGGGCGACTATGGCTACACCTTC
cdr3_aa: CASGNLGGGDYGYTF

clone_size: NA
j_call: TRBJ2-3
v_call: TRBV6-5
d_call: TRBD1
cdr3_nt: TGTGCCAGCAGTTATGGGACAGGGGGCGCAGATACGCAGTATTTT
cdr3_aa: CASSYGTGGADTQYF

clone_size: NA
j_call: TRBJ1-5
v_call: TRBV5-1
d_call: NA
cdr3_nt: TGCGCCAGCAGCCCCTCGGGGGGCCTAAGCAATCAGCCCCAGCATTTT
cdr3_aa: CASSPSGGLSNQPQHF

clone_size: NA
j_call: TRBJ1-1
v_call: TRBV6-6
d_call: NA
cdr3_nt: TGTGCCAGCAGTCCCCTCCAAAGGAACACTGAAGCTTTCTTT
cdr3_aa: CASSPLQRNTEAFF

clone_size: NA
j_call: TRBJ2-5
v_call: TRBV5-1
d_call: TRBD2
cdr3_nt: TGCGCCAGCAGCTTGGCCGGACTAGCGGGAGCCAGCCAAGAGACCCAGTACTTC
cdr3_aa: CASSLAGLAGASQETQYF

clone_size: NA
j_call: TRBJ2-3
v_call: TRBV3-1
d_call: NA
cdr3_nt: TGTGCCAGCGCCGACCGGGGGACTCTATACAGTACGCAGTATTTT
cdr3_aa: CASADRGTLYSTQYF

clone_size: many
j_call: TRBJ1-1
v_call: TRBV6-5
d_call: NA
cdr3_nt: TGTGCCAGCAGTTACGGGGGTAGACGAGCTTTCTTT
cdr3_aa: CASSYGGRRAFF

clone_size: few
j_call: TRBJ1-2
v_call: TRBV20-1
d_call: NA
cdr3_nt: TGCAGTGCTTTGGGCCTCGGGTATGGCTACACCTTC
cdr3_aa: CSALGLGYGYTF

clone_size: many
j_call: TRBJ2-5
v_call: TRBV20-1
d_call: NA
cdr3_nt: TGCAGTGCTAGTAGCCGGGAGACCCAGTACTTC
cdr3_aa: CSASSRETQYF

clone_size: NA
j_call: TRBJ1-5
v_call: TRBV6-5
d_call: NA
cdr3_nt: TGTGCCAGCAGTGAAGCTGGGGCTTACAATCAGCCCCAGCATTTT
cdr3_aa: CASSEAGAYNQPQHF

clone_size: few
j_call: TRBJ2-1
v_call: TRBV11-2
d_call: NA
cdr3_nt: TGTGCCAGCACCCTAGGGGGGGCATCCTACAATGAGCAGTTCTTC
cdr3_aa: CASTLGGASYNEQFF

clone_size: NA
j_call: TRBJ2-7
v_call: TRBV7-9
d_call: TRBD2
cdr3_nt: TGTGCCAGCAGCCATACTAGCGGGAGGGCCGTAGGGAGCTACGAGCAGTACTTC
cdr3_aa: CASSHTSGRAVGSYEQYF

clone_size: NA
j_call: TRBJ1-2
v_call: TRBV15
d_call: NA
cdr3_nt: TGTGCCACCAGCAGAGATCCGACAACCAGCCGAACTAACTATGGCTACACCTTC
cdr3_aa: CATSRDPTTSRTNYGYTF

clone_size: NA
j_call: TRBJ2-2
v_call: TRBV4-3
d_call: NA
cdr3_nt: TGCGCCAGCAGCGAGCAGAGAGGGGGGAGGACCGGGGAGCTGTTTTTT
cdr3_aa: CASSEQRGGRTGELFF

clone_size: NA
j_call: TRBJ2-1
v_call: TRBV18
d_call: NA
cdr3_nt: TGTGCCAGCTCCGCAACTATACTGGATCTCTCGTTCTTC
cdr3_aa: CASSATILDLSFF

clone_size: NA
j_call: TRBJ1-3
v_call: TRBV7-2
d_call: TRBD1
cdr3_nt: TGTGCCAGCAGCCCCCAGGGGGGACTCTCTGGAAACACCATATATTTT
cdr3_aa: CASSPQGGLSGNTIYF

clone_size: many
j_call: TRBJ2-7
v_call: TRBV27
d_call: TRBD1
cdr3_nt: TGTGCCAGCAGTTCTCGGGACAGAACCTACGAGCAGTACTTC
cdr3_aa: CASSSRDRTYEQYF

clone_size: NA
j_call: TRBJ2-7
v_call: TRBV7-2
d_call: TRBD2
cdr3_nt: TGTGCCAGCAGCTACAAGCGGGAGGAGCCCTACGAGCAGTACTTC
cdr3_aa: CASSYKREEPYEQYF

clone_size: NA
j_call: TRBJ2-1
v_call: TRBV19
d_call: TRBD2
cdr3_nt: TGTGCCAGTAGTCCCCCCCCAGCGGGAGTATACAATGAGCAGTTCTTC
cdr3_aa: CASSPPPAGVYNEQFF

clone_size: NA
j_call: TRBJ2-4
v_call: TRBV10-3
d_call: NA
cdr3_nt: TGTGCCATCAGTGAAATGGGGGGACGTGACAAAAACATTCAGTACTTC
cdr3_aa: CAISEMGGRDKNIQYF

clone_size: NA
j_call: TRBJ1-1
v_call: TRBV7-8
d_call: NA
cdr3_nt: TGTGCCAGCAGCGACCAGGGGATTACTGAAGCTTTCTTT
cdr3_aa: CASSDQGITEAFF

clone_size: NA
j_call: TRBJ2-3
v_call: TRBV29-1
d_call: TRBD2
cdr3_nt: TGCAGCGTTAGCGGGAGCGGGGGACCCACAGATACGCAGTATTTT
cdr3_aa: CSVSGSGGPTDTQYF

clone_size: NA
j_call: TRBJ2-7
v_call: TRBV6-1
d_call: NA
cdr3_nt: TGTGCCAGCAGTCTGGACCCGAACTCCGAGCAGTACTTC
cdr3_aa: CASSLDPNSEQYF

clone_size: many
j_call: TRBJ2-7
v_call: TRBV7-6
d_call: NA
cdr3_nt: TGTGCCAGCAGCTCGGGACCGAACTACGAGCAGTACTTC
cdr3_aa: CASSSGPNYEQYF

clone_size: few
j_call: TRBJ1-6
v_call: TRBV28
d_call: TRBD1
cdr3_nt: TGTGCCAGCAGACCATCGAACGGACAGGGTAATTCACCCCTCCACTTT
cdr3_aa: CASRPSNGQGNSPLHF

clone_size: NA
j_call: TRBJ1-5
v_call: TRBV3-1
d_call: TRBD1
cdr3_nt: TGTGCCAGCAGCCACGGGACAGGGGTGACGCCCCAGCATTTT
cdr3_aa: CASSHGTGVTPQHF

clone_size: NA
j_call: TRBJ1-2
v_call: TRBV19
d_call: NA
cdr3_nt: TGTGCCAGTAGCGGACGGTCCCTATCCGGCTACACCTTC
cdr3_aa: CASSGRSLSGYTF

clone_size: many
j_call: TRBJ2-7
v_call: TRBV7-2
d_call: TRBD2
cdr3_nt: TGTGCCAGCACGACAGGAGCGGGGGCCTACGAGCAGTACTTC
cdr3_aa: CASTTGAGAYEQYF

clone_size: NA
j_call: TRBJ2-3
v_call: TRBV5-1
d_call: TRBD1
cdr3_nt: TGCGCCAGCAGCTCGCACCGGGACAGCGATACCACAGATACGCAGTATTTT
cdr3_aa: CASSSHRDSDTTDTQYF

clone_size: NA
j_call: TRBJ2-3
v_call: TRBV6-1
d_call: NA
cdr3_nt: TGTGCCAGCAGTGAAGCCGGCAGCACAGATACGCAGTATTTT
cdr3_aa: CASSEAGSTDTQYF

clone_size: few
j_call: TRBJ2-7
v_call: TRBV20-1
d_call: NA
cdr3_nt: TGCAGTGCTAGAGATAATCGGGACTTCTCCTACGAGCAGTACTTC
cdr3_aa: CSARDNRDFSYEQYF

clone_size: many
j_call: TRBJ2-1
v_call: TRBV12-3/TRBV12-4
d_call: NA
cdr3_nt: TGTGCCAGCAGTTTAGTTGACAATGAGCAGTTCTTC
cdr3_aa: CASSLVDNEQFF